This TCR beta chain was sequenced for a study of blood T cell repertoires in COVID-19. About the study: Acute and convalescent COVID-19 samples came from the United States, Italy and Spain.

The CDR3 is made up of 18 amino acids. Germline V lookup: CDR1 LGHDT, CDR2 YNNKEL (reference sequence). Trimming pared 2 bases from V and 3 bases from J, leaving 20 bases between. Methods used by the authors: Amplification of reference gene primers provided the estimated nucleated cell counts. Libraries were prepared by immunoSEQ multiplex PCR; TCRdb keeps only in-frame clonotypes and omits some of them. V and J calls plus clone size are reproduced from that table; the DNA served to infer D and trimming. In the table there are 280,000 or so clones, nearly 90% of which are singletons. The chain carries TRBV3-1 (or the pseudogene TRBV3-2) and TRBJ2-1; weak D call: TRBD2 (5 bases). This receptor was taken from a woman between 18 and 30 years old with acute COVID-19. Material for sequencing was PBMCs or T cells enriched from blood (not recorded which). The CDR3 nucleotides are TGTGCCAGCAGCCAACACGTAACCGGGATTACCGTCTACAATGAGCAGTTCTTC. This encodes CASSQHVTGITVYNEQFF.